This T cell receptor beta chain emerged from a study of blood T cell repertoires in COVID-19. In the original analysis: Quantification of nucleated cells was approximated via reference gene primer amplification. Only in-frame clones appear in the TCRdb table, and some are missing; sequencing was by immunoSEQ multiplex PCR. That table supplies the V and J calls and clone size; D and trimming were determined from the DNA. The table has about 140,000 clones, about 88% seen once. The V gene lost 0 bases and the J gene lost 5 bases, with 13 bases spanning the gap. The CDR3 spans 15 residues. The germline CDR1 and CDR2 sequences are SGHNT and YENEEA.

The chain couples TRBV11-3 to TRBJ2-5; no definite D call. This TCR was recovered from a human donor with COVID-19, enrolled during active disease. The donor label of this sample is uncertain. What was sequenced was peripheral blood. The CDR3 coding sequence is TGTGCCAGCAGCTTAGATCTGCAGGCCAGGGAGACCCAGTACTTC. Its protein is CASSLDLQARETQYF.